The source of this T cell receptor beta chain is a study of T cell clonality in common variable immunodeficiency. For at least one year, all CVID subjects received replacement immunoglobulin. Data came from immunoSEQ multiplex PCR; TCRdb stores just in-frame clones and leaves some out. This sample carries fewer than 35,000 clones, none of them present only once. This clone was detected a few times. Antigen unknown. The CDR3 extends 3 residues past the end of the read, so its final part is completed from the germline J gene. V was cut by 1 base and J by 0 bases, with 10 bases left in between. Germline V gene lookup returns CDR1 SGHVS and CDR2 FNYEAQ. This CDR3 has 16 residues. Study-wide results and caveats: Common variable immunodeficiency TCR beta sequences reportedly had fewer deletions and N-nucleotide insertions.

Material for sequencing was peripheral blood mononuclear cells. V and J are TRBV7-6 and TRBJ2-1; possibly TRBD2 for D (6 bases). This receptor was identified in a human donor with common variable immunodeficiency. The DNA read from the CDR3 is TGTGCCAGCAGCTTAGGGGGGGTGAGCTCCTACAATGAG. It translates to CASSLGGVSSYNE. The CDR3 in full is CASSLGGVSSYNEQFF.